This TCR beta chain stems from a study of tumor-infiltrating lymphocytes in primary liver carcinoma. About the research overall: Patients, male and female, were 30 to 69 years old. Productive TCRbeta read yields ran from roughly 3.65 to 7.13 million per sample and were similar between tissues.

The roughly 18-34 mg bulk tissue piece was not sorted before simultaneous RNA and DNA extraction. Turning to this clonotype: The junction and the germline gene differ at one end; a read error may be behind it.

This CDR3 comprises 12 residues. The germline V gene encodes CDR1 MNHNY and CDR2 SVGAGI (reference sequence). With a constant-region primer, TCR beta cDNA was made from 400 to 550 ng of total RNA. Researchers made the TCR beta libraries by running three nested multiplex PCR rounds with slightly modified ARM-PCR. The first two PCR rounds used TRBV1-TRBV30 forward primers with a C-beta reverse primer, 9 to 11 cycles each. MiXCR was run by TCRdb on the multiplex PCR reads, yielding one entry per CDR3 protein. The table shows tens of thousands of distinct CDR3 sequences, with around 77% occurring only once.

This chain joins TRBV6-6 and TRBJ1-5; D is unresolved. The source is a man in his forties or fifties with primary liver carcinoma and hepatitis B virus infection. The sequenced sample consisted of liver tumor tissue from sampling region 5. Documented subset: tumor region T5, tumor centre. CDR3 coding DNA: TGTACCAGCAGTTACGAGGATCAGCACCGGCATTTT. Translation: CTSSYEDQHRHF.